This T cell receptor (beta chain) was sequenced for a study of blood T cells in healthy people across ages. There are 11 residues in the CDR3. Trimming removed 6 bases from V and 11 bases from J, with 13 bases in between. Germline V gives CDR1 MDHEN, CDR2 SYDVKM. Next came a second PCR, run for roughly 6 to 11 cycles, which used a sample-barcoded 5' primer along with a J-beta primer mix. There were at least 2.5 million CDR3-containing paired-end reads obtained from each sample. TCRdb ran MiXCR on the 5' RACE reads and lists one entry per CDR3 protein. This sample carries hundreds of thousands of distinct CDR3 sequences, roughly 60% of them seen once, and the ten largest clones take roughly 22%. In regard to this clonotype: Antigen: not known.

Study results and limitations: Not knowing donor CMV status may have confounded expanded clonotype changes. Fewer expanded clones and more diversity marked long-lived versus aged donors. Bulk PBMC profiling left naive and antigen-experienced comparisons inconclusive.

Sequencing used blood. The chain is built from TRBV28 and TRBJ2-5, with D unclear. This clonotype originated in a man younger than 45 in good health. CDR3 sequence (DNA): TGTGCCAGCAGCATCTACAATGAGCAGTACTTC. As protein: CASSIYNEQYF. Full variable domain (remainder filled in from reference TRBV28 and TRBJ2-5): DVKVTQSSRYLVKRTGEKVFLECVQDMDHENMFWYRQDPGLGLRLIYFSYDVKMKEKGDIPEGYSVSREKKERFSLILESASTNQTSMYLCASSIYNEQYFGPGTRLLVL.